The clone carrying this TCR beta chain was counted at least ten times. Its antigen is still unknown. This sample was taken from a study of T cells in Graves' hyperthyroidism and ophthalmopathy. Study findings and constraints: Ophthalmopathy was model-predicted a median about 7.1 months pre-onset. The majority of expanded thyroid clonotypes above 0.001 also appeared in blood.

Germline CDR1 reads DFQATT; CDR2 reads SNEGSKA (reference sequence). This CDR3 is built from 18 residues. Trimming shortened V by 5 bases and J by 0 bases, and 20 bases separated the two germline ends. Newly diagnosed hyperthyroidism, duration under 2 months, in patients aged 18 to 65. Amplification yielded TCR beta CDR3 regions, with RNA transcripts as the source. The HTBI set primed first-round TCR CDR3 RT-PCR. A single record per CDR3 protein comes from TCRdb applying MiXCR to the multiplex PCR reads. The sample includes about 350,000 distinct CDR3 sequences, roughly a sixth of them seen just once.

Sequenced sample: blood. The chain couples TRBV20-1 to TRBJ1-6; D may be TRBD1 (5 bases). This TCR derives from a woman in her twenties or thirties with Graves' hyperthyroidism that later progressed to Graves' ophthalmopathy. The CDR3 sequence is CSAATHGGGSSYNSPLHF. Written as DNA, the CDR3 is TGCAGTGCTGCGACCCACGGGGGTGGAAGCTCCTATAATTCACCCCTCCACTTT.